The rows below give T cell receptor beta chains drawn from one sample of a study of blood T cells in healthy people across ages. TCRdb independently ran MiXCR on the 5' RACE reads; one entry per CDR3 protein. This table has 1 million to 1.2 million distinct CDR3 sequences, 35% to 40% appearing once. Source material: blood. These receptors were obtained from a man aged 18 to 29 in good health. Both conserved end residues are part of each CDR3. The D gene is left open where the match is weak. The listing skips clone size in some rows; elsewhere it reads once, few, many or a size class.

D gene,clone size,V gene,J gene,CDR3 protein,CDR3 DNA
TRBD1,few,TRBV27,TRBJ1-2,CASSLSRGLDGYTF,TGTGCCAGCAGTTTATCGAGGGGGCTTGACGGCTACACCTTC
NA,NA,TRBV6-5,TRBJ2-3,CASNPGASTDTQYF,TGTGCCAGCAACCCGGGGGCTAGCACAGATACGCAGTATTTT
NA,few,TRBV7-2,TRBJ2-5,CASSAPGLVTMVVKTQYF,TGTGCCAGCAGCGCGCCGGGACTTGTGACGATGGTTGTTAAGACCCAGTACTTC
NA,few,TRBV11-2,TRBJ1-1,CASSLGSAGEAFF,TGTGCCAGCAGCTTAGGTTCGGCCGGGGAAGCTTTCTTT
NA,NA,TRBV10-3,TRBJ1-4,CAISEGPRGANEKLFF,TGTGCCATCAGTGAAGGGCCCCGGGGAGCTAATGAAAAACTGTTTTTT
NA,NA,TRBV6-2/TRBV6-3,TRBJ1-4,CATADRRNEKLFF,TGTGCCACGGCCGACAGGAGGAATGAAAAACTGTTTTTT
NA,few,TRBV7-9,TRBJ1-1,CASSLNPAEAFF,TGTGCCAGCAGCTTAAACCCGGCTGAAGCTTTCTTT
TRBD2,few,TRBV4-2,TRBJ2-3,CASSQGRSGPSTDTQYF,TGTGCCAGCAGCCAAGGCCGTAGCGGGCCTAGCACAGATACGCAGTATTTT
TRBD1,NA,TRBV6-5,TRBJ2-6,CASSYARTGISGANVLTF,TGTGCCAGCAGTTACGCTAGGACAGGCATCTCTGGGGCCAACGTCCTGACTTTC
TRBD1,NA,TRBV5-1,TRBJ1-4,CASSGTGGGEAEKLFF,TGCGCCAGCAGCGGGACGGGAGGGGGCGAGGCTGAAAAACTGTTTTTT
TRBD1,few,TRBV4-3,TRBJ1-5,CASSRGQFVQPQHF,TGCGCCAGCAGCCGGGGACAGTTTGTTCAGCCCCAGCATTTT
NA,many,TRBV7-2,TRBJ2-1,CASSFVALSSYNEQFF,TGTGCCAGCAGCTTTGTAGCGCTGAGCTCCTACAATGAGCAGTTCTTC
TRBD1,NA,TRBV27,TRBJ1-2,CASSLSWGRGDYGYTF,TGTGCCAGCAGTTTATCGTGGGGCAGGGGGGACTATGGCTACACCTTC
NA,few,TRBV6-4,TRBJ2-6,CASSDSGTGANVLTF,TGTGCCAGCAGTGATTCCGGGACTGGGGCCAACGTCCTGACTTTC
TRBD1,NA,TRBV3-1,TRBJ2-3,CASSTLQGAQTDTQYF,TGTGCCAGCAGTACTCTACAGGGGGCGCAGACAGATACGCAGTATTTT
TRBD2,medium-sized,TRBV20-1,TRBJ2-1,CSARDPWTSTNEQFF,TGCAGTGCTAGAGACCCTTGGACTAGTACCAATGAGCAGTTCTTC
NA,NA,TRBV7-8,TRBJ1-2,CASSPDGRHYGYTF,TGTGCCAGCAGCCCCGACGGAAGACACTATGGCTACACCTTC
NA,few,TRBV10-3,TRBJ1-2,CAISENSGGRDGYTF,TGTGCCATCAGTGAGAACTCGGGAGGGAGGGATGGCTACACCTTC
TRBD1,few,TRBV29-1,TRBJ2-3,CSVDRVSDTQYF,TGCAGCGTCGACAGGGTTTCAGATACGCAGTATTTT
NA,NA,TRBV12-3/TRBV12-4,TRBJ1-1,CASSLAPRATEAFF,TGTGCCAGCAGTTTAGCTCCAAGGGCCACTGAAGCTTTCTTT
NA,NA,TRBV28,TRBJ1-1,CASSSSTQNTEAFF,NA
NA,NA,TRBV20-1,TRBJ1-2,CSARDLLTMDYTF,TGCAGTGCTAGAGATTTACTTACTATGGACTACACCTTC
TRBD1,NA,TRBV12-3/TRBV12-4,TRBJ2-7,CASSFLVVRTGKKIYEQYF,TGTGCCAGCAGTTTTTTGGTGGTAAGGACAGGGAAAAAAATCTACGAGCAGTACTTC
NA,many,TRBV9,TRBJ2-3,CASSGGSTSTDTQYF,TGTGCCAGCAGCGGAGGGTCCACAAGCACAGATACGCAGTATTTT
TRBD1,NA,TRBV6-2/TRBV6-3,TRBJ2-5,CASSYDRGTRETQYF,TGTGCCAGCAGTTATGACAGGGGAACTCGAGAGACCCAGTACTTC
NA,NA,TRBV7-3,TRBJ2-7,CASSLRRETYNEQYF,TGTGCCAGCAGCTTACGCAGAGAGACTTACAATGAGCAGTACTTC
TRBD1,NA,TRBV5-5,TRBJ2-7,CASSVTGEKQYF,TGTGCCAGCAGCGTGACAGGGGAAAAGCAGTACTTC
NA,NA,TRBV15,TRBJ1-5,CATSRDSLGQPQHF,TGTGCCACCAGCAGAGATTCGCTGGGGCAGCCCCAGCATTTT
NA,once,TRBV5-1,TRBJ2-5,CASSLDQGSYNEQYF,TGCGCCAGCAGCTTGGATCAGGGGTCCTACAATGAGCAGTACTTC
TRBD2,NA,TRBV27,TRBJ2-1,CASSLLAASYNEQFF,TGTGCCAGCAGCCTACTAGCGGCATCCTACAATGAGCAGTTCTTC
TRBD1,NA,TRBV6-2/TRBV6-3,TRBJ1-5,CAISITGAGQPQHF,TGTGCCATTTCTATTACAGGGGCTGGGCAGCCCCAGCATTTT
NA,NA,TRBV7-2,TRBJ2-5,CASSPNFGRYKETQYF,TGTGCCAGCAGCCCCAACTTCGGCAGATATAAAGAGACCCAGTACTTC
NA,NA,TRBV6-2/TRBV6-3,TRBJ2-7,CASSYGDETYEQYF,TGTGCCAGCAGTTACGGGGACGAAACCTACGAGCAGTACTTC
TRBD1,once,TRBV28,TRBJ2-2,CASSFRTGEDTGELFF,TGTGCCAGCAGTTTCCGGACAGGGGAGGACACCGGGGAGCTGTTTTTT
TRBD1,NA,TRBV7-2,TRBJ1-4,CATGPGGTADEKLFF,TGTGCCACCGGCCCCGGGGGGACAGCAGATGAAAAACTGTTTTTT
NA,NA,TRBV12-3/TRBV12-4,TRBJ2-2,CASSLVPYGELFF,TGTGCCAGCAGTTTAGTCCCATACGGGGAGCTGTTTTTT
NA,once,TRBV7-6,TRBJ2-5,CASSYLSAGSRETQYF,TGTGCCAGCAGCTACTTATCGGCGGGTTCGCGAGAGACCCAGTACTTC
NA,NA,TRBV10-3,TRBJ2-3,CAINRRLGGSDTQYF,TGTGCCATCAACCGAAGACTAGGAGGATCAGATACGCAGTATTTT
NA,few,TRBV14,TRBJ1-2,CASSQVGFYGYTF,TGTGCCAGCAGCCAGGTGGGGTTCTATGGCTACACCTTC
NA,NA,TRBV5-1,TRBJ2-5,CASSPNLNSPSQNMEQYF,TGCGCCAGCAGCCCGAACTTAAATAGCCCCTCCCAGAATATGGAGCAGTACTTC
NA,NA,TRBV4-2,TRBJ2-7,CASSQGGASYEQYF,TGTGCCAGCAGCCAAGGGGGGGCTTCCTACGAGCAGTACTTC
NA,NA,TRBV7-8,TRBJ2-1,CASSPRGSPYNEQFF,TGTGCCAGCAGTCCCCGCGGCAGTCCCTACAATGAGCAGTTCTTC
TRBD1,NA,TRBV6-5,TRBJ2-1,CASSYAGTASREQFF,TGTGCCAGCAGTTACGCCGGGACAGCGTCGAGGGAGCAGTTCTTC
TRBD1,NA,TRBV7-2,TRBJ1-2,CASSSDRATYGYTF,TGTGCCAGCAGCTCAGACAGGGCGACCTATGGCTACACCTTC
NA,NA,TRBV29-1,TRBJ1-1,CSVVRTANTEAFF,TGCAGCGTTGTGCGGACGGCGAACACTGAAGCTTTCTTT
TRBD1,few,TRBV7-9,TRBJ1-1,CASSQTGGGTEAFF,TGTGCCAGCAGCCAGACAGGGGGGGGCACTGAAGCTTTCTTT